These 5 T cell receptor beta chains originate from one sample sequenced in a study of vaccination and CD4 T cells after COVID-19. Oncomine TCR Beta short-read sequencing was applied to DNA from cultured CD4+ T cells. TCRdb itself ran the PCR reads through MiXCR, one entry per CDR3 protein. Of around 21,000 distinct CDR3 sequences in the sample, just over 60% are singletons; the top ten hold roughly 8%. Treatment described: approximately 9-day PBMC culture with coronavirus spike peptide pools or control peptides (ViraFEST assay). For these TCRs, the target antigens are not known. The sample consisted of CD4+ T cells from blood, cultured in vitro. The receptors come from a human donor who had recovered from COVID-19.

About this clonotype itself: A read error may produce the germline difference seen at one junction end. The chain uses TRBV14 and TRBJ1-1, with D hard to call. The CDR3 is 13 residues long. Germline V CDR1 and CDR2: SGHDN, FVKESK. The chain's CDR3 is CASSTGVNAEAFF. The DNA for the CDR3 is TGTGCCAGCAGCACGGGCGTGAACGCTGAAGCTTTCTTT.

CDR3 in amino acids: CAISESRGPYSNQPQHF. CDR3 in DNA: TGTGCCATCAGTGAGTCCAGGGGACCGTATAGCAATCAGCCCCAGCATTTT. V gene TRBV10-3 combines with J gene TRBJ1-5; the D gene is possibly TRBD1 (6 bases). With 0 bases removed from V and 0 bases from J, the gap between germline ends came to 12 bases. CDR1 is ENHRY and CDR2 is SYGVKD in the germline V gene. The CDR3 sequence is 17 residues long.

This clonotype was detected only a few times. The chain couples TRBV6-1 to TRBJ1-6, with 7 nucleotides matching TRBD1. V gave up 6 bases and J gave up 7 bases; unmatched junction bases: 6. Germline CDR1 and CDR2: MNHNS and SASEGT. The CDR3 contains 14 residues. This CDR3 is CASRSGTDNSPLHF. The CDR3 nucleotides are TGTGCCAGCAGATCCGGGACAGACAATTCACCCCTCCACTTT.

This chain links TRBV14 with TRBJ1-3, with TRBD1 matching over 7 bases. Per the germline V gene, CDR1 is SGHDN and CDR2 is FVKESK. CDR3 length: 15 amino acids. Trimming cost V 4 bases and J 4 bases; bases outside gene matches: 7. CDR3 bases: TGTGCCAGCAGCCGGTACGGACAGGCCGGAAACACCATATATTTT. This gives the protein CASSRYGQAGNTIYF.

The chain uses TRBV30 and TRBJ1-3, with D unresolved. V gave up 4 bases and J gave up 0 bases, with 10 bases separating them. This CDR3 is 14 amino acids long. Germline-derived CDR1 and CDR2 are GTSNPN and SVGIG (reference sequence). The CDR3 nucleotides read TGTGCCTGGACCCCGGGGATCTCTGGAAACACCATATATTTT. Its translation: CAWTPGISGNTIYF.